The 14 T cell receptor beta chains reported below all come from one sample, sequenced in a study of molecular identifiers for immune sequencing clone quantification (dated by TCRdb to the late 2010s). Library method: PCR. The run used an Illumina HiSeq 4000. TCRdb trimmed public reads at Q25 via fastp, called clones via MiXCR and kept in-frame beta chains. Rows matching on CDR3 protein sequence are summarized as one entry with the most common DNA and genes. This sample holds about 640,000 distinct CDR3 sequences; around 20% were observed only once. The top ten clones comprise 0.7% to 1% of the sample. Sequenced sample: naive CD8+ T cells from blood, with Jurkat cell RNA spiked in. The cell subset or site label for this specimen denotes: FACS-sorted CD8+CD4-CCR7+CD45RA+ naive T cells. The source is a human donor in good health. Some libraries in this study had Jurkat cell RNA spiked in.

V gene TRBV19 combines with J gene TRBJ2-7; TRBD2 matches at 7 bases. Per germline, CDR1 LNHDA and CDR2 SQIVND (reference sequence). After removal of 7 bases from V and 3 bases from J, the junction contained 9 bases not matched to a gene. The CDR3 is 14 residues long. The CDR3 DNA reads TGTGCCAGTAATATGAGCGGGATTAGCTACGAGCAGTACTTC. Amino acid sequence: CASNMSGISYEQYF.

This clonotype has more than one count but fewer than ten. V gene TRBV9 combines with J gene TRBJ1-2; no firm D call. Trimming took 4 bases from V and 3 from J, leaving 7 bases between them. The CDR3 contains 12 residues. Germline V gene sequence: CDR1 SGDLS, CDR2 YYNGEE. The CDR3 region has the DNA TGTGCCAGCAGCCCCCCCGACTATGGCTACACCTTC. Residues: CASSPPDYGYTF. Filled out from reference TRBV9 and TRBJ1-2, the complete variable domain reads DSGVTQTPKHLITATGQRVTLRCSPRSGDLSVYWYQQSLDQGLQFLIQYYNGEERAKGNILERFSAQQFPDLHSELNLSSLELGDSALYFCASSPPDYGYTFGSGTRLTVV.

This clonotype was picked up many times. The V and J genes are TRBV4-2 and TRBJ2-7, with D hard to call. The CDR3 totals 12 residues. From germline, CDR1 is LGHNA and CDR2 YNFKEQ. V was pared by 0 bases and J by 6 bases, with 6 bases between. CDR3 sequence reads: CASSQESGEQYF. The CDR3 DNA reads TGTGCCAGCAGCCAAGAGTCTGGCGAGCAGTACTTC.

This clonotype has ten or more counts. This chain links TRBV7-2 with TRBJ2-3; TRBD2 is a possible D gene (5 bases). The V gene lost 0 bases and the J gene lost 5 bases, with 12 bases spanning the gap. CDR3 length: 15 residues. Germline lookup yields CDR1 SGHTA and CDR2 FQGNSA. CDR3 bases: TGTGCCAGCAGCTTAGCATCGGGGTTTCGAGATACGCAGTATTTT. Protein product: CASSLASGFRDTQYF.

This clonotype was counted at least ten times. The J gene is TRBJ1-2, the V gene TRBV30; D not resolved. CDR1 GTSNPN and CDR2 SVGIG come from the germline V gene (reference sequence). This CDR3 region has 12 residues. V dropped 4 bases and J dropped 5 bases, with 11 bases sitting between them. The CDR3 DNA follows: TGTGCCTGGACCCCGGTCGGTTATGGCTACACCTTC. This gives the protein CAWTPVGYGYTF. The full variable domain, completed using reference TRBV30 and TRBJ1-2, is SQTIHQWPATLVQPVGSPLSLECTVEGTSNPNLYWYRQAAGRGLQLLFYSVGIGQISSEVPQNLSASRPQDRQFILSSKKLLLSDSGFYLCAWTPVGYGYTFGSGTRLTVV.

In regard to this clonotype: A single base separates this from a much larger clone, so it may be a read error. As the CDR3 is not closed by the conserved phenylalanine or tryptophan, this likely results from a read error. Because the CDR3's place on the DNA is in doubt, the DNA is left out and the CDR3 is given as listed by TCRdb. CDR3: CASSYSGARWYL. The V gene is TRBV6-5, the J gene TRBJ2-7; whether TRBD2, the table's D call, matches the DNA was not checked. The CDR3 extends over 12 residues, inclusive of both ends. Germline loops: CDR1 MNHEY, CDR2 SVGAGI.

On this clonotype itself: A much larger clone differs by one base, so this may be a read error. CDR3 sequence: CAGTTGTGSSYEQYF. As DNA, the CDR3 is TGTGCCGGCACCACCGGGACAGGGAGCTCCTACGAGCAGTACTTC. The chain couples TRBV7-9 to TRBJ2-7; 9 nucleotides agree with TRBD1. The CDR3 is 15 amino acids. Per germline, CDR1 SEHNR and CDR2 FQNEAQ (reference sequence). J gave up 0 bases and V 11 bases, and 11 bases lay outside the gene matches.

This clonotype has only a few counts. This may be a read error: a much more frequent sequence differs by one nucleotide. The rearrangement links TRBV29-1 to TRBJ2-1, with 7 nucleotides matching TRBD1. CDR1 is SQVTM, CDR2 ANQGSEA, per germline. The CDR3 covers 12 residues. The CDR3 is CSGQGPYNERFF. The CDR3 region has the DNA TGCAGCGGACAGGGACCTTACAATGAGCGGTTCTTC.

This rearrangement joins TRBV6-2 or TRBV6-3 to TRBJ1-3; D is undetermined. CDR3 length: 12 amino acids. Per germline, CDR1 MNHEY and CDR2 SVGEGT. V lost 5 bases and J 3 bases, leaving 5 bases between the germline ends. The CDR3 DNA reads as TGTGCCAGCAGTCCGATTGGAAACACCATATATTTT. This encodes CASSPIGNTIYF.

For this clonotype: Given a much more abundant clone one base away, this may be a read error. The chain uses TRBV19 and TRBJ2-1; no clear D. The CDR3 has 13 amino acids. Germline V gives CDR1 LNHDA, CDR2 SQIVND (reference sequence). CDR3 bases: TGTGCCAGTAGTATGAATCTGTACAATGCGCAGTTCTTC. Amino acids: CASSMNLYNAQFF.

This clonotype was detected only a few times. This CDR3 is missing its conserved last phenylalanine or tryptophan, likely due to a read error. The J gene is TRBJ1-1, the V gene TRBV12-5; a possible D gene is TRBD1 (5 bases). V was shortened by 4 bases and J by 5 bases, with 11 bases between the two germline ends. The length of the CDR3 is 13 residues. Looked up from germline, CDR1 is LGHNT and CDR2 is FRNRAP. The CDR3 is CASGYVAGTEAFY. CDR3 nucleotide sequence: TGTGCTAGTGGTTATGTCGCAGGGACTGAAGCTTTCTAT.

The table lists this clonotype with many counts. The chain carries TRBV5-6 and TRBJ1-5; D unclear. Germline-derived CDR1 and CDR2 are SGHDT and YYEEEE. The CDR3 totals 13 residues. V lost 3 bases and J 10 bases, leaving 14 bases between the germline ends. The CDR3 DNA reads as TGTGCCAGCAGCTGGGGTTTCCGTGGTCCCCAGCATTTT. Amino acids: CASSWGFRGPQHF.

As concerns this clonotype: A read error is possible here, since a much larger clone lies one base away. This chain connects TRBV11-2 to TRBJ2-3, with no clear D. Germline assignment: CDR1 SGHAT and CDR2 FQNNGV. Trimming left V 3 bases short and J 8 bases short, with 9 bases between. This CDR3 region has 12 residues. CDR3 DNA sequence: TGTGCCAGCAGCTTGCCCTTTGGTACGCAGTATTTT. Its protein is CASSLPFGTQYF.

This clonotype has at least ten counts. The chain carries TRBV12-5 and TRBJ2-7, with TRBD2 identical over 9 bases. CDR3 length: 12 residues. Germline CDR1 and CDR2: LGHNT and FRNRAP. V dropped 7 bases and J dropped 7; count of bases not matched to a gene: 5. In DNA form, the CDR3 reads TGTGCTAGTGCGATAGCGGGAGATGAGCAGTACTTC. Amino acids: CASAIAGDEQYF.